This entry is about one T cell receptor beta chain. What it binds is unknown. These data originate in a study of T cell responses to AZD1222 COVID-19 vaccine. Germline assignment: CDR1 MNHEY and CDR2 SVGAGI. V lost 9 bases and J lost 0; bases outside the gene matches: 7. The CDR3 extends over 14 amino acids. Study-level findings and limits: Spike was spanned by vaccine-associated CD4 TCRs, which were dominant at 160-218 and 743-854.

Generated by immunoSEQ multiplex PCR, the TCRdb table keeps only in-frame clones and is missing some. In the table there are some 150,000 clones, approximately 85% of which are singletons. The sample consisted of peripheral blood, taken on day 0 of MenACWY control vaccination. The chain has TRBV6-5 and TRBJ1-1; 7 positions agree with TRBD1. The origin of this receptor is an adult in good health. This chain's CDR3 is CASRTGFLNTEAFF. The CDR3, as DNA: TGTGCCAGTAGGACAGGTTTTCTGAACACTGAAGCTTTCTTT.